This is a list of T cell receptor beta chains from one sample in a study of T cell changes during pregnancy in multiple sclerosis. The repertoire was sequenced with immunoSEQ multiplex PCR; TCRdb's copy has only in-frame clones and lacks some. The table has 100,000 or so clones, around nine tenths seen once. Here the sequenced sample was peripheral blood, taken in the second trimester of pregnancy. The receptors here all came from a female donor with multiple sclerosis, enrolled in a pregnancy study. Each CDR3 is given with its conserved first and last residue. Each record gives: V gene, J gene, D gene, clone size, CDR3 protein, CDR3 DNA. D genes are given only for firm matches. Clone size is not always given. Where it is, it says once, few, many or a class for expanded clones.

v_gene: TRBV30; j_gene: TRBJ2-5; d_gene: -; abundance: once; CDR3aa: CAWSGEETQYF; CDR3nt: TGTGCCTGGAGCGGAGAAGAGACCCAGTACTTC
v_gene: TRBV14; j_gene: TRBJ1-1; d_gene: -; abundance: -; CDR3aa: CASSADTGWTEAFF; CDR3nt: TGTGCCAGCAGCGCGGACACCGGGTGGACTGAAGCTTTCTTT
v_gene: TRBV18; j_gene: TRBJ1-3; d_gene: -; abundance: -; CDR3aa: CASSPTQGGNTIYF; CDR3nt: TGTGCCAGCTCACCAACGCAGGGAGGAAACACCATATATTTT
v_gene: TRBV28; j_gene: TRBJ2-5; d_gene: -; abundance: -; CDR3aa: CASSSRGTQYF; CDR3nt: TGTGCCAGCAGTTCACGGGGGACCCAGTACTTC
v_gene: TRBV18; j_gene: TRBJ2-5; d_gene: -; abundance: -; CDR3aa: CASSPQRQALGVTQYF; CDR3nt: TGTGCCAGCTCACCCCAACGACAGGCCCTTGGGGTGACCCAGTACTTC
v_gene: TRBV29-1; j_gene: TRBJ1-1; d_gene: TRBD1; abundance: -; CDR3aa: CSVEPQGVTEAFF; CDR3nt: TGCAGCGTTGAGCCACAGGGGGTCACTGAAGCTTTCTTT
v_gene: TRBV5-4; j_gene: TRBJ2-7; d_gene: -; abundance: -; CDR3aa: CASSDRGRDNAGEQYF; CDR3nt: TGTGCCAGCAGCGACCGAGGCCGGGACAATGCGGGCGAGCAGTACTTC
v_gene: TRBV6-5; j_gene: TRBJ1-2; d_gene: TRBD1; abundance: -; CDR3aa: CASRRQGIQGYTF; CDR3nt: TGTGCCAGCAGACGACAGGGCATTCAGGGCTACACCTTC
v_gene: TRBV7-8; j_gene: TRBJ2-3; d_gene: -; abundance: -; CDR3aa: CASSLFVDTQYF; CDR3nt: TGTGCCAGCAGCTTATTCGTAGATACGCAGTATTTT
v_gene: TRBV2; j_gene: TRBJ1-1; d_gene: -; abundance: -; CDR3aa: CASTLARGNTEAFF; CDR3nt: TGTGCCAGCACCCTTGCCAGGGGAAACACTGAAGCTTTCTTT
v_gene: TRBV6-5; j_gene: TRBJ2-6; d_gene: -; abundance: -; CDR3aa: CASSYGGGPGANVLTF; CDR3nt: TGTGCCAGCAGTTACGGGGGGGGGCCTGGGGCCAACGTCCTGACTTTC
v_gene: TRBV15; j_gene: TRBJ2-3; d_gene: -; abundance: -; CDR3aa: CATSRDTRSGDTQYF; CDR3nt: TGTGCCACCAGCAGAGATACTAGAAGTGGAGATACGCAGTATTTT
v_gene: TRBV18; j_gene: TRBJ1-2; d_gene: -; abundance: -; CDR3aa: CASSPINSGGDGYTF; CDR3nt: TGTGCCAGCTCACCAATAAATTCTGGGGGCGATGGCTACACCTTC
v_gene: TRBV5-1; j_gene: TRBJ2-7; d_gene: -; abundance: once; CDR3aa: CASSLVMDSLSYEQYF; CDR3nt: TGCGCCAGCAGCTTGGTTATGGACAGCCTCTCCTACGAGCAGTACTTC
v_gene: TRBV6-1; j_gene: TRBJ2-2; d_gene: -; abundance: medium-sized; CDR3aa: CASSDGSGAGELFF; CDR3nt: TGTGCCAGCAGTGATGGGTCCGGGGCCGGGGAGCTGTTTTTT
v_gene: TRBV5-4; j_gene: TRBJ2-2; d_gene: -; abundance: -; CDR3aa: CASSLETGARRELFF; CDR3nt: TGTGCCAGCAGCTTGGAGACAGGTGCTCGCCGGGAGCTGTTTTTT
v_gene: TRBV5-4; j_gene: TRBJ2-1; d_gene: TRBD2; abundance: -; CDR3aa: CASSSNQVLAGVYNEQFF; CDR3nt: TGTGCCAGCAGCTCCAACCAAGTCCTAGCGGGAGTATACAATGAGCAGTTCTTC
v_gene: TRBV9; j_gene: TRBJ2-3; d_gene: TRBD1; abundance: -; CDR3aa: CASSARGPGEADTQYF; CDR3nt: TGTGCCAGCAGCGCCAGGGGGCCAGGGGAGGCAGATACGCAGTATTTT
v_gene: TRBV11-2; j_gene: TRBJ2-1; d_gene: -; abundance: -; CDR3aa: CASSLELARDEQFF; CDR3nt: TGTGCCAGCAGCTTAGAACTAGCTAGGGATGAGCAGTTCTTC
v_gene: TRBV6-1; j_gene: TRBJ1-4; d_gene: -; abundance: -; CDR3aa: CASSEGLDEKLFF; CDR3nt: TGTGCCAGCAGTGAAGGTCTAGATGAAAAACTGTTTTTT
v_gene: TRBV10-2; j_gene: TRBJ2-7; d_gene: -; abundance: -; CDR3aa: CASSGYGAVSSYEQYF; CDR3nt: TGCGCCAGCAGTGGATATGGGGCGGTCAGCTCCTACGAGCAGTACTTC
v_gene: TRBV2; j_gene: TRBJ1-5; d_gene: TRBD1; abundance: -; CDR3aa: CASSRDRNQPQHF; CDR3nt: TGTGCCAGCAGCCGGGACAGAAATCAGCCCCAGCATTTT
v_gene: TRBV6-1; j_gene: TRBJ1-5; d_gene: TRBD1; abundance: once; CDR3aa: CASSPTGGGNQPQHF; CDR3nt: TGTGCCAGCAGCCCGACAGGGGGGGGCAATCAGCCCCAGCATTTT
v_gene: TRBV7-3; j_gene: TRBJ2-1; d_gene: -; abundance: -; CDR3aa: CASSPEGLNNEQFF; CDR3nt: TGTGCCAGCAGCCCCGAGGGATTAAACAATGAGCAGTTCTTC
v_gene: TRBV28; j_gene: TRBJ2-1; d_gene: TRBD1; abundance: -; CDR3aa: CASSLGSGQGEFF; CDR3nt: TGTGCCAGCAGTTTGGGGTCTGGACAGGGAGAGTTCTTC
v_gene: TRBV5-8; j_gene: TRBJ1-6; d_gene: -; abundance: -; CDR3aa: CASSHGQNSPLHF; CDR3nt: TGTGCCAGCAGTCACGGACAGAATTCACCCCTCCACTTT
v_gene: TRBV21-1; j_gene: TRBJ2-5; d_gene: -; abundance: -; CDR3aa: CASSILSTGNSQETQYF; CDR3nt: TGTGCCAGCAGCATTCTGTCGACAGGGAATTCGCAAGAGACCCAGTACTTC
v_gene: TRBV28; j_gene: TRBJ1-1; d_gene: -; abundance: -; CDR3aa: CASRLRRDTSEAFF; CDR3nt: TGTGCCAGCAGACTCCGTCGGGACACCTCTGAAGCTTTCTTT
v_gene: TRBV28; j_gene: TRBJ1-5; d_gene: -; abundance: -; CDR3aa: CASRQGQGRNQPQHF; CDR3nt: TGTGCCAGCAGACAAGGGCAGGGAAGAAATCAGCCCCAGCATTTT
v_gene: TRBV7-2; j_gene: TRBJ1-2; d_gene: -; abundance: few; CDR3aa: CASSPGGRKLGGYTF; CDR3nt: TGTGCCAGCAGCCCCGGGGGTAGGAAGCTAGGTGGCTACACCTTC
v_gene: TRBV18; j_gene: TRBJ1-6; d_gene: -; abundance: once; CDR3aa: CASSPLRHDRSSYNSPLHF; CDR3nt: TGTGCCAGCTCACCGCTACGACACGACCGAAGCTCCTATAATTCACCCCTCCACTTT
v_gene: TRBV19; j_gene: TRBJ1-2; d_gene: -; abundance: -; CDR3aa: CASSIAGPANYGYTF; CDR3nt: TGTGCCAGTAGTATAGCAGGCCCTGCTAACTATGGCTACACCTTC
v_gene: TRBV27; j_gene: TRBJ2-7; d_gene: -; abundance: -; CDR3aa: CASSQSGVEQYF; CDR3nt: TGTGCCAGCAGTCAATCAGGGGTCGAGCAGTACTTC
v_gene: TRBV27; j_gene: TRBJ2-1; d_gene: -; abundance: -; CDR3aa: CASSLSPSSYNEQFF; CDR3nt: TGTGCCAGCAGTTTATCCCCGAGCTCCTACAATGAGCAGTTCTTC
v_gene: TRBV19; j_gene: TRBJ2-4; d_gene: -; abundance: -; CDR3aa: CASSVQGLIAKNIQYF; CDR3nt: TGTGCCAGTAGTGTCCAAGGACTGATAGCCAAAAACATTCAGTACTTC
v_gene: TRBV4-1; j_gene: TRBJ1-4; d_gene: TRBD1; abundance: -; CDR3aa: CASSRLQGAREKLFF; CDR3nt: TGCGCCAGCAGCCGACTACAGGGGGCACGAGAAAAACTGTTTTTT